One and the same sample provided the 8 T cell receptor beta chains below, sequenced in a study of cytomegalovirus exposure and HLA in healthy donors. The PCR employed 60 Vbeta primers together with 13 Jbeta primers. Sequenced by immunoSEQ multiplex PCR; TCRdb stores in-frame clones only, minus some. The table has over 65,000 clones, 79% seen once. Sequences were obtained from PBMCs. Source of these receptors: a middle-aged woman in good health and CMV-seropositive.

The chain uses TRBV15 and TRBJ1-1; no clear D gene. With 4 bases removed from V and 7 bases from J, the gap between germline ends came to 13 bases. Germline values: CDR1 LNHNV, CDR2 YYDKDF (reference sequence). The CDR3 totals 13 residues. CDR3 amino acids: CATSTSLSVEAFF. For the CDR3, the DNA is TGTGCCACCAGCACCTCATTAAGCGTTGAAGCTTTCTTT.

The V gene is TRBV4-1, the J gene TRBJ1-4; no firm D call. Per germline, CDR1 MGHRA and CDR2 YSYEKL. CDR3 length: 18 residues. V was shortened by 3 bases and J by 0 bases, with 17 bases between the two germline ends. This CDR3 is CASSQQVGGAATNEKLFF. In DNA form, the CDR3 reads TGCGCCAGCAGCCAGCAGGTTGGAGGAGCAGCAACTAATGAAAAACTGTTTTTT.

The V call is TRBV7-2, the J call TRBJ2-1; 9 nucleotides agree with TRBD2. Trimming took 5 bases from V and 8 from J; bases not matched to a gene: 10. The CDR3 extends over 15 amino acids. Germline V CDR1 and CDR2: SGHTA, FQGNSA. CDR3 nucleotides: TGTGCCAGCAGCCCTACGGTTAGCGGGAGCTATGAGCAGTTCTTC. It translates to CASSPTVSGSYEQFF.

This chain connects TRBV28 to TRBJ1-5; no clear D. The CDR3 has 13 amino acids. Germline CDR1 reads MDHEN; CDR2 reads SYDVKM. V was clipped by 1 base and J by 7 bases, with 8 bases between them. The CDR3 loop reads CASSLSRGQPQHF. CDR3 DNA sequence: TGTGCCAGCAGTTTATCCCGAGGCCAGCCCCAGCATTTT.

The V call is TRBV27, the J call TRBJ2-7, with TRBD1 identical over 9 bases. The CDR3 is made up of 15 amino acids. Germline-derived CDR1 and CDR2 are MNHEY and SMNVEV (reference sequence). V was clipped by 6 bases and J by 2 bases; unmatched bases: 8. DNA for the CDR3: TGTGCCAGCAGCCATCCCAGGACAGGGGCCTACGAGCAGTACTTC. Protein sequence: CASSHPRTGAYEQYF.

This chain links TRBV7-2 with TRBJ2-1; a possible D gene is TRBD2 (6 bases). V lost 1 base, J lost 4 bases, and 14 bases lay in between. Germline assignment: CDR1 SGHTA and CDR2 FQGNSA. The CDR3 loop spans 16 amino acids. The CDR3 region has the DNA TGTGCCAGCAGCTTAGAATTGACTAGAACGTACAATGAGCAGTTCTTC. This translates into CASSLELTRTYNEQFF. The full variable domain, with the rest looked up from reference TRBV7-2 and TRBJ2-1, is GAGVSQSPSNKVTEKGKDVELRCDPISGHTALYWYRQSLGQGLEFLIYFQGNSAPDKSGLPSDRFSAERTGGSVSTLTIQRTQQEDSAVYLCASSLELTRTYNEQFFGPGTRLTVL.

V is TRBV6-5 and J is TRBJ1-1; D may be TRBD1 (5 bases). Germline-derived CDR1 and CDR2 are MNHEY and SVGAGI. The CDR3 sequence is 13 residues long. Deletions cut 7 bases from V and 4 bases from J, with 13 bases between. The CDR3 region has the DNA TGTGCCAGCACCCACGGGGGGGGCACTGAAGCTTTCTTT. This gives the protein CASTHGGGTEAFF.

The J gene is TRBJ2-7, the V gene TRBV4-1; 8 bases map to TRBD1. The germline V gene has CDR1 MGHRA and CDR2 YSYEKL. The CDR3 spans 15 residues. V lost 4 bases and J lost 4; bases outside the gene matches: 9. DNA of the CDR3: TGCGCCAGCAGCCTCCTCGACAGGGGAAGATACGAGCAGTACTTC. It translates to CASSLLDRGRYEQYF.